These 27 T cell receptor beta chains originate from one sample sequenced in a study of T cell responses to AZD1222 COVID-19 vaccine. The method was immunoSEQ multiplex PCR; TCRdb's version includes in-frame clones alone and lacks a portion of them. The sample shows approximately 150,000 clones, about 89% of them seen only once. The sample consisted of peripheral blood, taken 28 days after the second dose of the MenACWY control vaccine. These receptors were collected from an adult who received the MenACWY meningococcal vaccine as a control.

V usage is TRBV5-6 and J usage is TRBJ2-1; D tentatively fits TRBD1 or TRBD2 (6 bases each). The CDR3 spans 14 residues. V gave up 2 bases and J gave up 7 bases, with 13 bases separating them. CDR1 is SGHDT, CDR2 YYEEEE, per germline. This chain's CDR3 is CASSFGGGGNEQFF. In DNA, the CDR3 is TGTGCCAGCAGCTTCGGCGGAGGGGGGAATGAGCAGTTCTTC.

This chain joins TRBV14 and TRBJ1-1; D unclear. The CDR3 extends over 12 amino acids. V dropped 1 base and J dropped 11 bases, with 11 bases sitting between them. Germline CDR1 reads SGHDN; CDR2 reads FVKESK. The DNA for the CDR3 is TGTGCCAGCAGCCAAGTCCTGGGTTGGGCTTTCTTT. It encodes CASSQVLGWAFF.

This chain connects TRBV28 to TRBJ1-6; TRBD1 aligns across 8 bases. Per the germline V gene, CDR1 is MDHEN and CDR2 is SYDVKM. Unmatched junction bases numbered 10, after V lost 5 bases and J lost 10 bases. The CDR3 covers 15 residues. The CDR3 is CASSPLGTGSSPLHF. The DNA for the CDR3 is TGTGCCAGCAGTCCATTGGGGACAGGCTCCTCACCCCTCCACTTT.

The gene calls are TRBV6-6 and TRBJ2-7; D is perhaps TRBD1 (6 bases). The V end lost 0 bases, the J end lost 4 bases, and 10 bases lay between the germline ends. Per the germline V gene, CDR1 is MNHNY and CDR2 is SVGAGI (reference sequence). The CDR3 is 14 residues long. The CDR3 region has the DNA TGTGCCAGCAGTTACTCGAGGGACACATACGAGCAGTACTTC. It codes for CASSYSRDTYEQYF.

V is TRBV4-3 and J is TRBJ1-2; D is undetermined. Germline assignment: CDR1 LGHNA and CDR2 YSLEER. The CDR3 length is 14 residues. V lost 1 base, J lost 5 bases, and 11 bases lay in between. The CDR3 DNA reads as TGCGCCAGCAGCCAAGCGCTAACTGCATATGGCTACACCTTC. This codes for CASSQALTAYGYTF.

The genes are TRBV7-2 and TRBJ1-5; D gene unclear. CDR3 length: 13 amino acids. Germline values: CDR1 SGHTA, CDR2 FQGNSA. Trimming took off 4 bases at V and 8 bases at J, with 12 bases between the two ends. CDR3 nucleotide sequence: TGTGCCAGCAGCTCCCTAGTTGGTGAGCCCCAGCATTTT. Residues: CASSSLVGEPQHF.

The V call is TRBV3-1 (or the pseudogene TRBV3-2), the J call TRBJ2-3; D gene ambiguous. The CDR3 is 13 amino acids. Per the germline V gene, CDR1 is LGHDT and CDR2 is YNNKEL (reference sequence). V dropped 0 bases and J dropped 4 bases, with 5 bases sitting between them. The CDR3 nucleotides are TGTGCCAGCAGCCAAGAGGGGTCAGATACGCAGTATTTT. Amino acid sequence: CASSQEGSDTQYF.

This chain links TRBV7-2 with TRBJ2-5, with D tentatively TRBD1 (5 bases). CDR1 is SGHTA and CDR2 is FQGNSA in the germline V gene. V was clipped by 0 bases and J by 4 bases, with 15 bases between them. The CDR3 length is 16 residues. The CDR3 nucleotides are TGTGCCAGCAGCTTAGCGAGTCAGGGCGTGGGAGAGACCCAGTACTTC. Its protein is CASSLASQGVGETQYF.

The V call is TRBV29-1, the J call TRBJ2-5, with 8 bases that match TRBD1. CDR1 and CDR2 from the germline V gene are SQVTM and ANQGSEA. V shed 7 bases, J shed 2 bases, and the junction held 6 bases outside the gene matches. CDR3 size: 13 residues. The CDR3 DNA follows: TGCAGCGCCACCGGGACAGGTCAAGAGACCCAGTACTTC. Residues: CSATGTGQETQYF.

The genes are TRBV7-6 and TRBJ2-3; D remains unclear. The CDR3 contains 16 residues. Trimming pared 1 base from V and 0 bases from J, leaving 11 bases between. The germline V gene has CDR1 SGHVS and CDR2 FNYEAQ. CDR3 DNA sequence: TGTGCCAGCAGCTTAGGGACGGCGTCTAGCACAGATACGCAGTATTTT. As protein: CASSLGTASSTDTQYF.

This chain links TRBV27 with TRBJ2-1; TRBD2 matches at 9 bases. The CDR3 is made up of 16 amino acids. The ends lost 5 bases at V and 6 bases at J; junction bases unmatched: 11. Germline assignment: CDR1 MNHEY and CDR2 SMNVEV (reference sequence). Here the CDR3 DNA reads TGTGCCAGCAGTCGGATGCTAGCGGGAAACCTCAATGAGCAGTTCTTC. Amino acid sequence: CASSRMLAGNLNEQFF.

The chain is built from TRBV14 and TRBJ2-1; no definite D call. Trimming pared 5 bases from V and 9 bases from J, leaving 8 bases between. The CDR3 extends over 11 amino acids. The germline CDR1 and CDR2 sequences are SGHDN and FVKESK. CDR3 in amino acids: CASSEGPEQFF. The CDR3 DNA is TGTGCCAGCAGCGAAGGACCTGAGCAGTTCTTC.

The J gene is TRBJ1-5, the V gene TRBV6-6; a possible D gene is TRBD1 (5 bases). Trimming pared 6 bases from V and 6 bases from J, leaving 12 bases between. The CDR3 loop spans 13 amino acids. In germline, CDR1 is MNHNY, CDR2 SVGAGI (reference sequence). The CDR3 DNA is TGTGCCAGCAGGGCGGAGAGGGGTCAGCCCCAGCATTTT. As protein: CASRAERGQPQHF.

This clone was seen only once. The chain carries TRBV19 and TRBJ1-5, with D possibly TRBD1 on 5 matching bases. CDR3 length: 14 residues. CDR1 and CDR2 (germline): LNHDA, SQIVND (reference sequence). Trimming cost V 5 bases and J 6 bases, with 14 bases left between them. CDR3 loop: CASSLDVGTQPQHF. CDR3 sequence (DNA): TGTGCCAGTAGTCTGGATGTGGGGACTCAGCCCCAGCATTTT.

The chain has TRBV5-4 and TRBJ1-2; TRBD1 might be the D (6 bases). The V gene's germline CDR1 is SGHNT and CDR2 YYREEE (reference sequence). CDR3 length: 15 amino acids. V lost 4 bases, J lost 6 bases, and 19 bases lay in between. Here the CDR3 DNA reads TGTGCCAGCAGCCCGGGTTTGGCGGGGGCCGATGGCTACACCTTC. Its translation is CASSPGLAGADGYTF.

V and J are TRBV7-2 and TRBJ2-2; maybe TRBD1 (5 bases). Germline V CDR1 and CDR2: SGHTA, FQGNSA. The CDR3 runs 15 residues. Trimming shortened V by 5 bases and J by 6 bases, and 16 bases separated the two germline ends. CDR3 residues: CASSPQGSFPGELFF. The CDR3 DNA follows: TGTGCCAGCAGCCCTCAGGGTTCCTTCCCCGGGGAGCTGTTTTTT.

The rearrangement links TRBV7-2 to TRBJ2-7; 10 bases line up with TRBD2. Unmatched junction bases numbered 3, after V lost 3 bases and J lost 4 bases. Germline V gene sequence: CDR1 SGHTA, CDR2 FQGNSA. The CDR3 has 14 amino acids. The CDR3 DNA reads TGTGCCAGCAGCTTTAGCGGGGGGCCGTACGAGCAGTACTTC. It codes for CASSFSGGPYEQYF.

CDR3 coding DNA: TGTGCCAGCTCACCCCTGACAGGAGGGAGTGCTGAAGCTTTCTTT. It encodes CASSPLTGGSAEAFF. The V and J genes are TRBV18 and TRBJ1-1, with D possibly TRBD1 on 6 matching bases. The CDR3 consists of 15 residues. V lost 3 bases and J 6 bases, leaving 17 bases between the germline ends. Germline V CDR1 and CDR2: KGHSH, LQKENI.

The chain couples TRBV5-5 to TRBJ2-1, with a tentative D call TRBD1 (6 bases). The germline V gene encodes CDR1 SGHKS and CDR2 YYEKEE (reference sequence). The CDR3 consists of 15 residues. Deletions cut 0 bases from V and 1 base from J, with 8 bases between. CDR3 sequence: CASSLVQGSYNEQFF. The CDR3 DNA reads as TGTGCCAGCAGCTTGGTTCAGGGGTCCTACAATGAGCAGTTCTTC.

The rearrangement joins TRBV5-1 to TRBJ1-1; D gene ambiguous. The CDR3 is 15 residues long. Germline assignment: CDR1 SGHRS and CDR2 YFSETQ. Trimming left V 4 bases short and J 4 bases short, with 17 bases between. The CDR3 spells CASSQNLRGGTEAFF. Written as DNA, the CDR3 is TGCGCCAGCAGCCAGAACCTCCGCGGCGGCACTGAAGCTTTCTTT.

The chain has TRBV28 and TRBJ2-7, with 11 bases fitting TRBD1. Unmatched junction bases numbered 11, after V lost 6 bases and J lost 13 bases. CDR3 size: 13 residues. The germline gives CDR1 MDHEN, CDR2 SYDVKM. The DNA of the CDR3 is TGTGCCAGCAGAATCGGGACAGGGGGAGTTAATTACTTC. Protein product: CASRIGTGGVNYF.

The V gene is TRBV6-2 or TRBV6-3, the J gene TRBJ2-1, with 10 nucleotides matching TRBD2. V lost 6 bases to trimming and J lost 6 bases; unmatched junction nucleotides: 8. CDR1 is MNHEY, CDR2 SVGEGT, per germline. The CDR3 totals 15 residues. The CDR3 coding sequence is TGTGCCAGCAGCCCTAGCGGGGGCAGGGGCAATGAGCAGTTCTTC. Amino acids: CASSPSGGRGNEQFF.

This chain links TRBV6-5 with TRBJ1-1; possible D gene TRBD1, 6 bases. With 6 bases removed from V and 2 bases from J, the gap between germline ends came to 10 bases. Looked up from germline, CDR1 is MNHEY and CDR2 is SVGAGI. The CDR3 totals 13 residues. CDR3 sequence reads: CASRRGENTEAFF. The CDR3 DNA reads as TGTGCCAGCAGAAGGGGGGAAAACACTGAAGCTTTCTTT.

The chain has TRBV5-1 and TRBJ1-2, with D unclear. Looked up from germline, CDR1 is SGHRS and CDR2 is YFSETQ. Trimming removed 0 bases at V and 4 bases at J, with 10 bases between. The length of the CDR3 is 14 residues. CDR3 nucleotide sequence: TGCGCCAGCAGCTTGGCCTTGGGGTCCTATGGCTACACCTTC. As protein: CASSLALGSYGYTF.

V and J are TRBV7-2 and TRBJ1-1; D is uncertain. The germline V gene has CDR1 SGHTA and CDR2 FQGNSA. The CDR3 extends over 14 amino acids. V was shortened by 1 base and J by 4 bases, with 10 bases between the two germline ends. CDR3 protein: CASSLGSAFTEAFF. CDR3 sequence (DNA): TGTGCCAGCAGCTTAGGTTCCGCCTTCACTGAAGCTTTCTTT.

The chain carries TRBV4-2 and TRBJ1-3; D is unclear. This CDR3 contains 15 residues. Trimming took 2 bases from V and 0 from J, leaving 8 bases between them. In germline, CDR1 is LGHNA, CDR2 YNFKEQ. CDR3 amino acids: CASSQKASSGNTIYF. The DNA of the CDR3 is TGTGCCAGCAGCCAAAAGGCCAGCTCTGGAAACACCATATATTTT.

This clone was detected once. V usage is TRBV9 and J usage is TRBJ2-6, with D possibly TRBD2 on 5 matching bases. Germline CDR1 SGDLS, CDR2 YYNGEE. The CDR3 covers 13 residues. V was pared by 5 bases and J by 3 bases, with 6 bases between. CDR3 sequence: CASRGGGANVLTF. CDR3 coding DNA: TGTGCCAGCAGAGGAGGTGGGGCCAACGTCCTGACTTTC.